Described below is a single T cell receptor beta chain sequence and its context. Its antigen is not identified. A read error may produce the germline difference seen at one junction end. This entry comes from a study of Graves' ophthalmopathy and Graves' hyperthyroidism. Study observations and caveats: In predicting ophthalmopathy progression, the model reached over 70% sensitivity and 72% to 85% specificity. Appearing in blood as well were most expanded thyroid clonotypes above 0.001 frequency.

The CDR3 runs to 15 residues. Amplified TCR beta CDR3 regions were obtained using RNA transcripts as template. HTBI primers primed a first-round RT-PCR, and a second-round multiplex PCR followed. MiXCR, applied by TCRdb to the multiplex PCR reads, yields one record per CDR3 protein. In the table there are 150,000 to 200,000 distinct CDR3 sequences, about two fifths of which are singletons. Every ophthalmopathy donor presented moderate-to-severe activity, CAS ≥3, NOSPECS ≥4 and duration under 3 months. Additional autoimmune diseases, uncontrolled infections, pregnancy or lactation disqualified patients.

The clonotype originates from a man aged 25 to 40 with Graves' ophthalmopathy. Source material: peripheral blood. The rearrangement links TRBV12-3 or TRBV12-4 to TRBJ1-2, with 7 bases fitting TRBD1. In nucleotides, the CDR3 is TGTGCCAGCAGCTTAGATTTTACAGGGGAGGATGGCTACACCTTC. Its protein product is CASSLDFTGEDGYTF.